This TCR beta chain was captured in a study of T-cell memory formation after mild COVID-19. The germline V gene has CDR1 KGHSH and CDR2 LQKENI. The CDR3 spans 14 residues. V lost 3 bases and J lost 12, with 18 bases in between. Via MiXCR, TCRdb re-called the 5' RACE reads, giving one row per CDR3 protein. The data contain some 210,000 distinct CDR3 sequences, roughly a tenth of them singletons. The V gene is TRBV18, the J gene TRBJ2-1; either TRBD1 or TRBD2 may supply D (5 bases each). The sequence was obtained from a man aged 18 to 30 who had mild COVID-19 (a few samples of this study predate the infection). Cell type and time point are not known. Sequencing was carried out using PBMCs or a T cell subset sorted from them (not recorded which). The chain's CDR3 is CASSPGRDQGWQFF. The CDR3 DNA reads as TGTGCCAGCTCACCCGGCAGGGACCAGGGTTGGCAGTTCTTC. Supplemented by reference TRBV18 and TRBJ2-1, the full variable domain reads NAGVMQNPRHLVRRRGQEARLRCSPMKGHSHVYWYRQLPEEGLKFMVYLQKENIIDESGMPKERFSAEFPKEGPSILRIQQVVRGDSAAYFCASSPGRDQGWQFFGPGTRLTVL.